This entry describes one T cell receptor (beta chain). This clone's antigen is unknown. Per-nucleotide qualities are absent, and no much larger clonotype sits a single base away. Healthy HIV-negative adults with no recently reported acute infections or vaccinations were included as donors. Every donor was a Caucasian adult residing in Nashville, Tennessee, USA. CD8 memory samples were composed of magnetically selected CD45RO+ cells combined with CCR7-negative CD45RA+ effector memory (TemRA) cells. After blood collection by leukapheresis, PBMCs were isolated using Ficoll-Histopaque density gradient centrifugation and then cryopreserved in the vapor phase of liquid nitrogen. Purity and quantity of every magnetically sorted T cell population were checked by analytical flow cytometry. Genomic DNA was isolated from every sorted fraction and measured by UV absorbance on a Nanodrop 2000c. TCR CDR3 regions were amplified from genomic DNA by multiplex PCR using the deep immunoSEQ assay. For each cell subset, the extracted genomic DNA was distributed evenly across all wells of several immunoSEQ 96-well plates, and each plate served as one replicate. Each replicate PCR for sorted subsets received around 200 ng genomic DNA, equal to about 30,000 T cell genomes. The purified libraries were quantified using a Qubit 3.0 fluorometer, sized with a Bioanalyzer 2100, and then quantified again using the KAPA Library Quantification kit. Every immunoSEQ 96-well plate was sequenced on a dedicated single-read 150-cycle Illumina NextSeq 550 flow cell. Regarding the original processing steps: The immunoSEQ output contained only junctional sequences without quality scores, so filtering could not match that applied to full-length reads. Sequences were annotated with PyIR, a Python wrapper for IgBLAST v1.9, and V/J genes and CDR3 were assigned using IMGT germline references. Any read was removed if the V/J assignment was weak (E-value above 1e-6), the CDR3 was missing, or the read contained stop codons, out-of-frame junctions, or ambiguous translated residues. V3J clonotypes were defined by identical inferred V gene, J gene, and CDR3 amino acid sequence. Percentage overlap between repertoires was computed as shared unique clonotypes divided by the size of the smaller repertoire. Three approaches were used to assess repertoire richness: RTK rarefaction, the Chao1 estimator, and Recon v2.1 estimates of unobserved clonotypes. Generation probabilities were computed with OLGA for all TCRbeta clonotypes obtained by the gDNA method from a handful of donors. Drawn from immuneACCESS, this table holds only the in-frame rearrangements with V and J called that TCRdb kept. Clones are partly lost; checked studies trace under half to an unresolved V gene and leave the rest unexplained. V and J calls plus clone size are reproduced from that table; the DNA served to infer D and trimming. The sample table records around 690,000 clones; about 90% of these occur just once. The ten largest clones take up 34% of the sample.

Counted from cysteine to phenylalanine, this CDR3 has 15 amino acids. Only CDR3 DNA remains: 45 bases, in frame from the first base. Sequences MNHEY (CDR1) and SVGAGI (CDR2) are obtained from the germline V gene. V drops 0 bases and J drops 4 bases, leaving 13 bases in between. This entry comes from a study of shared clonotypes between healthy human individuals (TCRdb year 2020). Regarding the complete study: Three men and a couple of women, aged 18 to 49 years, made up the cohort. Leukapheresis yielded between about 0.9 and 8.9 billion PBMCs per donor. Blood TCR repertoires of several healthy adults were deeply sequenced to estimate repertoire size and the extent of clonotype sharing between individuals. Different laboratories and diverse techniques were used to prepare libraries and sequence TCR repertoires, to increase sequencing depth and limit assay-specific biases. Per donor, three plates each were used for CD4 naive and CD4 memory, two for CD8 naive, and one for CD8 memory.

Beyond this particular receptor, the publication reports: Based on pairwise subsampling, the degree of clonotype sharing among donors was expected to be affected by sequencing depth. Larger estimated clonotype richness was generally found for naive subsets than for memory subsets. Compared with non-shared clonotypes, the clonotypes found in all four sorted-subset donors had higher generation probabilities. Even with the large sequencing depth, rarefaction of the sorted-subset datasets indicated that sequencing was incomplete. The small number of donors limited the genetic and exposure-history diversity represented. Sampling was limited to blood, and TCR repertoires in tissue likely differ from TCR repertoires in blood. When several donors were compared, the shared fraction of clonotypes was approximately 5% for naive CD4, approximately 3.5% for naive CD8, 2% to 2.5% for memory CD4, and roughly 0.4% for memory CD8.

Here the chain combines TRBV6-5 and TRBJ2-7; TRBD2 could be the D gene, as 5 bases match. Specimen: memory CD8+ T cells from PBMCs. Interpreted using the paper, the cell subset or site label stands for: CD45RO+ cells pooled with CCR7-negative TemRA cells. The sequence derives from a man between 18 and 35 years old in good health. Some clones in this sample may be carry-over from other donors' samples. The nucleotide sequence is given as TGTGCCAGCAGTTACTCGCCAGCGGCCCCGTACGAGCAGTACTTC. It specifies CASSYSPAAPYEQYF.